This T cell receptor (beta chain) was retrieved from a study of cytomegalovirus exposure and HLA in healthy donors. Primers for the PCR totalled 60 Vbeta and 13 Jbeta. The repertoire was sequenced with immunoSEQ multiplex PCR; TCRdb's copy has only in-frame clones and lacks some. The table includes 95,000 to 120,000 clones, around 77% detected once. The V gene's germline CDR1 is MGHRA and CDR2 YSYEKL. This CDR3 is 15 amino acids long. V was pared by 1 base and J by 0 bases, with 10 bases between. This sequence joins TRBV4-1 and TRBJ2-7; TRBD2 might be the D (5 bases). The sequence came from a woman in her twenties or thirties in good health and CMV-seropositive. The specimen was PBMCs. CDR3 in amino acids: CASSQGPGSSYEQYF. The CDR3 bases are TGCGCCAGCAGCCAAGGTCCGGGGAGCTCCTACGAGCAGTACTTC.